The 28 T cell receptor beta chains given below trace back to one sample, sequenced in a study of T cell repertoires in ileal Crohn's disease. Profiling relied on immunoSEQ multiplex PCR, and the TCRdb table lists in-frame clones only, not all of them. This repertoire shows roughly 13,000 clones, less than 80% found once; its top ten account for roughly 14%. The time point was: inflamed ileum from the surgical specimen. The sequenced sample was ileal tissue. The receptors stem from an adult with Crohn's disease.

The chain couples TRBV4-1 to TRBJ1-2; D is undetermined. V shed 2 bases and J shed 8 bases, with 15 bases lying between them. CDR1 and CDR2 (germline): MGHRA, YSYEKL. The CDR3 covers 14 residues. The CDR3 loop reads CASSQPLPGGGYTF. In DNA, the CDR3 is TGCGCCAGCAGCCAACCACTACCTGGTGGGGGCTACACCTTC.

In its sample, this clone ranks as large. The chain uses TRBV10-1 and TRBJ2-7; D is uncertain. The length of the CDR3 is 15 residues. V lost 2 bases, J lost 0 bases, and 11 bases lay in between. CDR1 is WNHNN and CDR2 is SYGVQD in the germline V gene (reference sequence). CDR3 region: CASSEGVSSSYEQYF. The CDR3 coding sequence is TGCGCCAGCAGTGAGGGGGTCAGTAGCTCCTACGAGCAGTACTTC.

This chain connects TRBV11-3 to TRBJ1-1; no firm D call. The CDR3 length is 13 residues. The ends were cut back, 1 base at V and 5 bases at J, with 8 bases in the middle. Germline lookup yields CDR1 SGHNT and CDR2 YENEEA. This CDR3 reads CASSLVAETEAFF. CDR3 bases: TGTGCCAGCAGCTTAGTAGCCGAGACTGAAGCTTTCTTT.

This clone was counted once. V usage is TRBV25-1 and J usage is TRBJ2-1; TRBD1 might be the D (5 bases). Germline CDR1 is MGHDK and CDR2 is SYGVNS. This CDR3 has 14 amino acids. Between the trimmed V and J ends, which lost 3 bases and 5 bases, there was a span of 11 bases. CDR3 in amino acids: CASSDPDSHNEQFF. The CDR3 region has the DNA TGTGCCAGCAGTGATCCCGACAGTCACAATGAGCAGTTCTTC.

As DNA, the CDR3 is TGTGCCTGGAGTGTTGGAGAGGATCAGCCCCAGCATTTT. This sequence encodes CAWSVGEDQPQHF. This rearrangement joins TRBV30 to TRBJ1-5, with unresolved D. V dropped 0 bases and J dropped 5 bases, with 8 bases sitting between them. CDR1 and CDR2 from the germline V gene are GTSNPN and SVGIG (reference sequence). The CDR3 consists of 13 residues.

The rearrangement links TRBV7-9 to TRBJ2-7; 7 bases align to TRBD2. This CDR3 is built from 14 residues. The V gene end was trimmed by 7 bases and the J gene end by 3 bases; junction bases not matched to a gene: 9. Germline values: CDR1 SEHNR, CDR2 FQNEAQ (reference sequence). Here the CDR3 DNA reads TGTGCCAGCACCTACGGGGAGGGTGGCTACGAGCAGTACTTC. Protein: CASTYGEGGYEQYF.

This clone was counted a single time. One junction end does not reproduce the germline sequence, and a read error may be involved. Other DNA sequences in the same sample also yield this CDR3. V gene TRBV7-2 combines with J gene TRBJ1-5, with TRBD1 matching over 8 bases. CDR3 length equals 15 residues. Germline V gene sequence: CDR1 SGHTA, CDR2 FQGNSA. Here the CDR3 reads CASRRQGSANQPQHF. Written as DNA, the CDR3 is TGTGCCAGCAGACGACAGGGGTCAGCGAATCAACCCCAGCATTTT.

There are a few counts of this clone. Other DNA sequences from this sample encode an identical CDR3 as well. The rearrangement uses TRBV7-9 and TRBJ1-2; D perhaps matches TRBD1 (5 bases). The germline CDR1 and CDR2 sequences are SEHNR and FQNEAQ (reference sequence). This CDR3 has 14 amino acids. V gave up 5 bases and J gave up 2 bases, with 12 bases separating them. The CDR3 nucleotides read TGTGCCAGCAGCCCCTCCGGGACCAACTATGGCTACACCTTC. It translates to CASSPSGTNYGYTF. The variable domain in full, with the rest retrieved from reference TRBV7-9 and TRBJ1-2, is DTGVSQNPRHKITKRGQNVTFRCDPISEHNRLYWYRQTLGQGPEFLTYFQNEAQLEKSRLLSDRFSAERPKGSFSTLEIQRTEQGDSAMYLCASSPSGTNYGYTFGSGTRLTVV.

This clone appeared once. This rearrangement joins TRBV2 to TRBJ1-1; TRBD1 aligns across 7 bases. CDR3 size: 14 residues. After removal of 4 bases from V and 4 bases from J, the junction contained 6 bases not matched to a gene. Germline V gene sequence: CDR1 SNHLY, CDR2 FYNNEI. The CDR3 reads CASSGTNRGTEAFF. The CDR3, as DNA: TGTGCCAGCAGTGGAACAAACAGGGGCACTGAAGCTTTCTTT. Full variable domain (outside the CDR3, taken from reference TRBV2 and TRBJ1-1): EPEVTQTPSHQVTQMGQEVILRCVPISNHLYFYWYRQILGQKVEFLVSFYNNEISEKSEIFDDQFSVERPDGSNFTLKIRSTKLEDSAMYFCASSGTNRGTEAFFGQGTRLTVV.

The chain joins TRBV2 to TRBJ1-4; TRBD1 matches at 8 bases. Looked up from germline, CDR1 is SNHLY and CDR2 is FYNNEI. This CDR3 comprises 15 residues. After removal of 8 bases from V and 8 bases from J, the junction contained 13 bases not matched to a gene. The CDR3 DNA sequence: TGTGCCAGCTCCCGAGAAGGACAGGGTGGGGAAAAACTGTTTTTT. It specifies CASSREGQGGEKLFF.

The chain joins TRBV10-3 to TRBJ1-5; the D is unclear. V dropped 4 bases and J dropped 2 bases, with 12 bases sitting between them. The CDR3 consists of 15 residues. In germline, CDR1 is ENHRY, CDR2 SYGVKD. The CDR3 DNA reads as TGTGCCATCAGTGGGGTACGTGGCGGCAATCAGCCCCAGCATTTT. Its translation: CAISGVRGGNQPQHF.

The chain uses TRBV30 and TRBJ1-2; D ambiguous. V was cut by 5 bases and J by 7 bases, with 11 bases left in between. There are 11 residues in the CDR3. The germline V gene encodes CDR1 GTSNPN and CDR2 SVGIG (reference sequence). CDR3 nucleotides: TGTGCCTGGGGGGTCGGTGGTGGCTACACCTTC. Amino acids: CAWGVGGGYTF.

Here the CDR3 DNA reads TGTGCCAGCAGCTTGGGCAACTCCTACGAGCAGTACTTC. Protein product: CASSLGNSYEQYF. The chain joins TRBV5-4 to TRBJ2-7; no clear D. CDR3 length: 13 amino acids. Trimming took off 0 bases at V and 0 bases at J, with 4 bases between the two ends. Germline CDR1 and CDR2: SGHNT and YYREEE (reference sequence).

This clone was recorded a few times. This rearrangement joins TRBV5-1 to TRBJ2-2, with D possibly being TRBD1 (6 bases). The CDR3 is 14 residues long. Trimming pared 5 bases from V and 3 bases from J, leaving 11 bases between. CDR1 is SGHRS and CDR2 is YFSETQ in the germline V gene. This CDR3 reads CASRTGLHTGELFF. The CDR3 nucleotides are TGCGCCAGCAGAACAGGGTTACACACCGGGGAGCTGTTTTTT. Full variable domain (outside the CDR3, taken from reference TRBV5-1 and TRBJ2-2): KAGVTQTPRYLIKTRGQQVTLSCSPISGHRSVSWYQQTPGQGLQFLFEYFSETQRNKGNFPGRFSGRQFSNSRSEMNVSTLELGDSALYLCASRTGLHTGELFFGEGSRLTVL.

This chain connects TRBV5-6 to TRBJ2-7; 9 nucleotides agree with TRBD1. This CDR3 is 13 amino acids long. The germline gives CDR1 SGHDT, CDR2 YYEEEE. V lost 4 bases and J lost 3; bases outside the gene matches: 2. Written as DNA, the CDR3 is TGTGCCAGCAGCCGGGACAGGGACTACGAGCAGTACTTC. It is translated as CASSRDRDYEQYF.

The chain couples TRBV10-2 to TRBJ2-7, with a tentative D call TRBD1 (5 bases). Per germline, CDR1 WSHSY and CDR2 SAAADI. Trimming left V 4 bases short and J 7 bases short, with 8 bases between. The CDR3 loop spans 11 amino acids. This CDR3 is CASSVGVEQYF. In nucleotides, the CDR3 is TGCGCCAGCAGTGTAGGGGTGGAGCAGTACTTC.

V usage is TRBV6-6 and J usage is TRBJ2-7, with a tentative D call TRBD1 (5 bases). The germline V gene has CDR1 MNHNY and CDR2 SVGAGI (reference sequence). The germline V and J ends were trimmed by 4 bases and 7 bases, with 14 bases remaining between them. This CDR3 comprises 13 residues. Here the CDR3 DNA reads TGTGCCAGCAGTTCGGACACATCGACGGAGCAGTACTTC. Protein sequence: CASSSDTSTEQYF.

This clone is termed medium-sized (0.01 to 0.1%). The V and J genes are TRBV19 and TRBJ2-7; TRBD1 matches 7 bases. Germline CDR1 LNHDA, CDR2 SQIVND (reference sequence). The CDR3 is 13 residues long. With V trimmed by 6 bases and J by 5 bases, 7 bases remained unmatched. The CDR3 protein is CASSRDRFNEQYF. The CDR3 DNA reads as TGTGCCAGTAGCCGGGACAGATTCAACGAGCAGTACTTC.

The rearrangement joins TRBV25-1 to TRBJ2-4, with 8 bases identical to TRBD1. Germline CDR1 reads MGHDK; CDR2 reads SYGVNS. The CDR3 contains 13 residues. V lost 2 bases and J lost 10; bases outside the gene matches: 4. In DNA, the CDR3 is TGTGCCAGCAGTGAAGGTGACAGGGGAATTCAGTACTTC. Its protein product is CASSEGDRGIQYF.

The J gene is TRBJ2-6, the V gene TRBV5-1, with D possibly matching TRBD1 (5 bases). Germline V gene sequence: CDR1 SGHRS, CDR2 YFSETQ. The CDR3 has 15 residues. The V end was cut by 7 bases, the J end by 0 bases, with 11 bases between. Here the CDR3 DNA reads TGCGCCAGCGCCGACAGATACTCTGGGGCCAACGTCCTGACTTTC. This sequence encodes CASADRYSGANVLTF.

The rearrangement uses TRBV29-1 and TRBJ2-6; D remains unclear. The germline gives CDR1 SQVTM, CDR2 ANQGSEA. V dropped 4 bases and J dropped 6 bases, with 10 bases sitting between them. The CDR3 spans 13 residues. The CDR3 sequence: CSVVHPVANVLTF. In DNA, the CDR3 is TGCAGCGTTGTACACCCAGTGGCCAACGTCCTGACTTTC.

The gene calls are TRBV27 and TRBJ1-1; possibly TRBD1 for D (6 bases). CDR1 MNHEY and CDR2 SMNVEV come from the germline V gene (reference sequence). Trimming took off 6 bases at V and 6 bases at J, with 14 bases between the two ends. The CDR3 runs to 13 residues. In nucleotides, the CDR3 is TGTGCCAGCAGCCCCGGGGGGGGCGCTGAAGCTTTCTTT. Translating it yields CASSPGGGAEAFF.

The CDR3 DNA follows: TGCGCCAGCAGCTCAACAGGGGATAGCAATCAGCCCCAGCATTTT. It is translated as CASSSTGDSNQPQHF. The genes are TRBV5-1 and TRBJ1-5; 7 positions match TRBD1. From germline, CDR1 is SGHRS and CDR2 YFSETQ. This CDR3 is built from 15 residues. Germline trimming cut 3 bases from V and 0 bases from J; bases unmatched to any gene: 3.

The V call is TRBV19, the J call TRBJ1-1; 10 nucleotides line up with TRBD1. The junction had 13 bases not matched to a gene; V was cut back by 3 bases and J by 3 bases. The CDR3 extends over 18 amino acids. The germline gives CDR1 LNHDA, CDR2 SQIVND (reference sequence). The CDR3 spells CASSMSGQGRLKYTEAFF. In DNA form, the CDR3 reads TGTGCCAGTAGTATGTCGGGACAGGGGCGATTAAAATACACTGAAGCTTTCTTT.

The V and J genes are TRBV7-3 and TRBJ2-6, with TRBD1 as a possible D gene (7 bases). CDR3 length equals 22 residues. Germline-derived CDR1 and CDR2 are SGHTA and FQGTGA. V dropped 0 bases and J dropped 0 bases, with 24 bases sitting between them. CDR3 region: CASSLTIRGTDGWSSGANVLTF. The CDR3 bases are TGTGCCAGCAGCTTAACTATACGGGGGACAGACGGTTGGAGCTCTGGGGCCAACGTCCTGACTTTC.

The chain is built from TRBV2 and TRBJ1-5; D gene ambiguous. Trimming took off 3 bases at V and 11 bases at J, with 8 bases between the two ends. The CDR3 spans 11 residues. Looked up from germline, CDR1 is SNHLY and CDR2 is FYNNEI. In DNA form, the CDR3 reads TGTGCCAGCAGTGACATTACGTCCCAGCATTTT. Translating gives CASSDITSQHF.

The chain carries TRBV25-1 and TRBJ1-6; D remains unclear. The length of the CDR3 is 18 residues. The V and J ends lost 1 base and 7 bases respectively, with 20 bases between them. Germline V gene lookup returns CDR1 MGHDK and CDR2 SYGVNS. The CDR3 DNA is TGTGCCAGCAGTGAATGCCAGGCGGGGAATAAAGACAATTCACCCCTCCACTTT. This encodes CASSECQAGNKDNSPLHF.

The sample holds one count of this clone. The chain links TRBV11-3 to TRBJ1-2, with D perhaps TRBD1 (6 bases). CDR3 size: 13 residues. Germline values: CDR1 SGHNT, CDR2 YENEEA. The V and J ends lost 5 bases and 4 bases respectively, with 11 bases between them. The CDR3 nucleotides read TGTGCCAGCAGCCAAGGGGGTGGCTATGGCTACACCTTC. Translated, it gives CASSQGGGYGYTF.